The 32 T cell receptor beta chains below come from one sample, sequenced in a study of post-analysis software for immune sequencing data. Broader study findings: Patients had higher frequencies than controls of roughly five TRBV segments, including TRBV5-6, TRBV5-1 and TRBV20-1.

Tagging with unique molecular identifiers was a feature of the TCR beta cDNA libraries. MiXCR was run by TCRdb on the PCR reads, yielding one entry per CDR3 protein. The table has about 200,000 distinct CDR3 sequences, approximately 28% seen once; the top ten hold roughly 3.4%. No antigen has been identified for these receptors. Material for sequencing was blood. The receptor source for this set is a girl aged 2 to 17 with multiple sclerosis.

The rearrangement joins TRBV7-2 to TRBJ2-7; no clear D gene. The J call may be in error: the DNA end matches TRBJ2-5 better. Germline V CDR1 and CDR2: SGHTA, FQGNSA. This CDR3 contains 13 residues. The CDR3 bases are TGTGCCAGCAGCTTAGCGCGTCGAGAGACCCAGTACTTC. Translation: CASSLARRETQYF.

This clonotype was observed a handful of times. This may be a read error, as it is one base from a much larger clone. The chain is built from TRBV20-1 and TRBJ2-5; unclear D gene. This CDR3 region has 11 residues. Germline V gives CDR1 DFQATT, CDR2 SNEGSKA (reference sequence). The CDR3 region is CRARLLETQYF. In nucleotides, the CDR3 is TGCAGGGCTAGGCTATTAGAGACCCAGTACTTC.

The chain uses TRBV5-1 and TRBJ2-2; D gene ambiguous. The germline V gene has CDR1 SGHRS and CDR2 YFSETQ. V shed 3 bases and J shed 0 bases, with 12 bases lying between them. This CDR3 is built from 16 residues. The CDR3 is CASSWTGEANTGELFF. Here the CDR3 DNA reads TGCGCCAGCAGCTGGACGGGCGAAGCGAACACCGGGGAGCTGTTTTTT.

This clonotype was recorded at least ten times. The V gene is TRBV12-3 or TRBV12-4, the J gene TRBJ2-7, with a possible D match to TRBD1 (6 bases). The V and J ends lost 5 bases and 4 bases respectively, with 15 bases between them. The length of the CDR3 is 14 residues. This CDR3 is CASSTTGFGYEQYF. CDR3 sequence (DNA): TGTGCCAGCAGTACCACAGGGTTTGGGTACGAGCAGTACTTC.

This clonotype has at least ten counts. V and J are TRBV29-1 and TRBJ2-1; the match to TRBD1 covers 7 bases. Per the germline V gene, CDR1 is SQVTM and CDR2 is ANQGSEA. With 7 bases clipped from V and 1 base from J, the junction kept 4 bases outside the gene matches. The CDR3 has 13 residues. Here the CDR3 reads CSAPGQSYNEQFF. The DNA for the CDR3 is TGCAGCGCCCCGGGACAGTCCTACAATGAGCAGTTCTTC.

This chain connects TRBV24-1 to TRBJ1-5; D unclear. This CDR3 comprises 14 residues. V was trimmed by 3 bases and J by 4 bases, leaving 9 bases between them. CDR1 and CDR2 from the germline V gene are KGHDR and SFDVKD. CDR3 nucleotide sequence: TGTGCCACCAGTGATCCTTCGACGAATCAGCCCCAGCATTTT. Protein: CATSDPSTNQPQHF.

A word on this clonotype: A much larger clone differs from this one at a single base, so this may be a read error. V gene TRBV5-5 combines with J gene TRBJ1-5; no reliable D call. V was trimmed by 2 bases and J by 0 bases, leaving 12 bases between them. Germline assignment: CDR1 SGHKS and CDR2 YYEKEE (reference sequence). This CDR3 region has 16 residues. The CDR3 nucleotides read TGTGCCAGCAGCTTCCGAGGAAAGGGTAGCAATCAGCCCCAGCATTTT. Its protein is CASSFRGKGSNQPQHF.

The chain recombines TRBV3-1 with TRBJ1-5; D possibly corresponds to TRBD1 (5 bases). Germline lookup yields CDR1 LGHDT and CDR2 YNNKEL (reference sequence). The CDR3 spans 15 residues. Trimming shortened V by 1 base and J by 2 bases, and 9 bases separated the two germline ends. CDR3 protein: CASSQGMGGNQPQHF. The CDR3 DNA follows: TGTGCCAGCAGCCAAGGAATGGGGGGCAATCAGCCCCAGCATTTT.

The chain combines TRBV7-9 with TRBJ1-4, with TRBD1 identical over 8 bases. V gave up 5 bases and J gave up 7 bases; unmatched junction bases: 9. Germline V CDR1 and CDR2: SEHNR, FQNEAQ (reference sequence). The CDR3 length is 15 residues. The CDR3, as DNA: TGTGCCAGCAGCCACCGGGACAGGACGGTTGAAAAACTGTTTTTT. It specifies CASSHRDRTVEKLFF.

Comment on this clonotype: A read error may explain this, as a much larger clone is one base away. The chain links TRBV19 to TRBJ2-7; D is unresolved. The CDR3 runs 14 residues. CDR1 is LNHDA and CDR2 is SQIVND in the germline V gene (reference sequence). For the CDR3, the DNA is TGTGCCAATAGTCGATTGGGTAGTTCCTACGAGCAGTACTTC. Translated: CANSRLGSSYEQYF. The full variable domain, completed using reference TRBV19 and TRBJ2-7, is DGGITQSPKYLFRKEGQNVTLSCEQNLNHDAMYWYRQDPGQGLRLIYYSQIVNDFQKGDIAEGYSVSREKKESFPLTVTSAQKNPTAFYLCANSRLGSSYEQYFGPGTRLTVT.

This clonotype was observed at least ten times. The chain links TRBV5-1 to TRBJ1-2, with a tentative D call TRBD1 (6 bases). V lost 4 bases, J lost 0 bases, and 13 bases lay in between. This CDR3 comprises 15 residues. CDR1 is SGHRS and CDR2 is YFSETQ in the germline V gene. In DNA, the CDR3 is TGCGCCAGCAGCATAGACAGGATTTCTAACTATGGCTACACCTTC. Amino acids: CASSIDRISNYGYTF.

This clonotype has only a few counts. The J gene is TRBJ2-7, the V gene TRBV28, with 7 bases identical to TRBD1. The CDR3 consists of 15 residues. V was clipped by 4 bases and J by 2 bases; unmatched bases: 8. Germline CDR1 reads MDHEN; CDR2 reads SYDVKM. CDR3 DNA: TGTGCCAGCAGTTCGGACAGGCTGTTTGCCTACGAGCAGTACTTC. Protein: CASSSDRLFAYEQYF.

This clonotype turned up a few times. V usage is TRBV20-1 and J usage is TRBJ2-5, with D possibly matching TRBD1 (5 bases). Germline CDR1 reads DFQATT; CDR2 reads SNEGSKA (reference sequence). The V end was cut by 1 base, the J end by 11 bases, with 14 bases between. The CDR3 is 12 residues long. In DNA, the CDR3 is TGCAGTGCTAGAGTAGGGGCGGCCCAGCAGTACTTC. The encoded protein is CSARVGAAQQYF.

As regards this clonotype: This may come from a read error, since a much larger clone is one base off. The V call is TRBV29-1, the J call TRBJ2-7; tentatively, D is TRBD1 (6 bases). The end of the DNA aligns better with TRBJ2-5, so the J call may be wrong. The CDR3 runs to 13 residues. Germline CDR1 reads SQVTM; CDR2 reads ANQGSEA. The CDR3, as DNA: TGCGGCGTCATGACAGGACCCCGGGAGACCCAGTACTTC. Residues: CGVMTGPRETQYF.

The chain employs TRBV3-1 and TRBJ1-2; TRBD1 matches at 7 bases. The CDR3 runs to 14 residues. The germline CDR1 and CDR2 sequences are LGHDT and YNNKEL (reference sequence). Trimming cost V 1 base and J 5 bases; bases outside gene matches: 4. The CDR3 protein is CASSQGGTAYGYTF. The CDR3, as DNA: TGTGCCAGCAGCCAAGGGGGGACAGCTTATGGCTACACCTTC.

This chain uses TRBV7-2 with TRBJ1-6, with D perhaps TRBD1 (5 bases). V was cut by 4 bases and J by 10 bases, with 14 bases left in between. This CDR3 region has 14 residues. Germline CDR1 reads SGHTA; CDR2 reads FQGNSA. DNA of the CDR3: TGTGCCAGCAGCTCCTCAGGGCAGGGCTCACCCCTCCACTTT. It specifies CASSSSGQGSPLHF.

With regard to this clonotype: Being one base from a much bigger clone, this may be a read error. V is TRBV29-1 and J is TRBJ2-3; D call uncertain. The V and J ends lost 3 bases and 2 bases respectively, with 15 bases between them. Per germline, CDR1 SQVTM and CDR2 ANQGSEA. The CDR3 loop spans 15 amino acids. This CDR3 is CSVDASVGDTDTQYF. The CDR3, as DNA: TGCAGCGTTGACGCGTCCGTGGGTGACACAGATACGCAGTATTTT.

This clonotype turned up a few times. At one boundary the junction diverges from the germline segment, which might be a read error. V and J are TRBV24-1 and TRBJ1-6, with D unresolved. This CDR3 comprises 13 residues. The germline CDR1 and CDR2 sequences are KGHDR and SFDVKD. CDR3 amino acids: CATSDPQFSPRHF. CDR3 DNA sequence: TGTGCCACCAGTGATCCCCAGTTCTCACCCCGCCACTTT.

About this clonotype itself: This may be a read error: a much more frequent sequence differs by one nucleotide. The chain employs TRBV4-2 and TRBJ2-1, with no clear D. In germline, CDR1 is LGHNA, CDR2 YNFKEQ. CDR3 length: 13 amino acids. Trimming shortened V by 0 bases and J by 15 bases, and 15 bases separated the two germline ends. The CDR3 sequence is CASSQDLRVGRFF. DNA for the CDR3: TGTGCCAGCAGCCAAGATTTGAGAGTAGGTCGGTTCTTC.

This clonotype was seen many times. The gene calls are TRBV6-5 and TRBJ1-1; D unclear. CDR3 length: 14 amino acids. Per germline, CDR1 MNHEY and CDR2 SVGAGI. The V and J ends lost 4 bases and 1 base respectively, with 10 bases between them. The CDR3 DNA sequence: TGTGCCAGCAGTTCCCTGACGGGGAACACTGAAGCTTTCTTT. It encodes CASSSLTGNTEAFF.

Turning to this clonotype: Possible read error: a much larger clone is one base away. The chain recombines TRBV18 with TRBJ2-5; the match to TRBD1 covers 7 bases. Judging by the DNA end, TRBJ2-7 fits better; the J call may be wrong. The CDR3 is 13 residues long. CDR1 KGHSH and CDR2 LQKENI come from the germline V gene. Here the CDR3 DNA reads TGTGCCAGCTCACTACAGGGGAGCCACGAGCAGTACTTC. Translation: CASSLQGSHEQYF.

This chain uses TRBV27 with TRBJ1-2; TRBD1 matches at 11 bases. The CDR3 contains 14 residues. CDR1 and CDR2 (germline): MNHEY, SMNVEV (reference sequence). The junction had 4 bases not matched to a gene; V was cut back by 2 bases and J by 8 bases. CDR3 protein: CASSLGTGGRGYTF. In DNA, the CDR3 is TGTGCCAGCAGTTTAGGGACAGGGGGTCGGGGCTACACCTTC.

Ten or more counts support this clonotype. CDR3 protein: CASSPEGKYNEQFF. The CDR3 bases are TGTGCCAGCAGCCCAGAGGGGAAGTACAATGAGCAGTTCTTC. The chain combines TRBV3-1 with TRBJ2-1, with D perhaps given as TRBD1 or TRBD2 (5 bases each). Germline V lookup: CDR1 LGHDT, CDR2 YNNKEL (reference sequence). V was shortened by 4 bases and J by 4 bases, with 11 bases between the two germline ends. This CDR3 has 14 residues.

The chain uses TRBV12-3 or TRBV12-4 and TRBJ1-1; no firm D call. V dropped 7 bases and J dropped 2 bases, with 17 bases sitting between them. CDR3 size: 15 residues. The CDR3 DNA is TGTGCCAGCACCTCGAGACTAGTGGGCAACACTGAAGCTTTCTTT. Protein sequence: CASTSRLVGNTEAFF.

This clonotype was seen more than once but under ten times. The chain couples TRBV20-1 to TRBJ1-2, with unresolved D. The V and J ends lost 5 bases and 4 bases respectively, with 17 bases between them. Germline loops: CDR1 DFQATT, CDR2 SNEGSKA (reference sequence). The CDR3 extends over 14 amino acids. This chain's CDR3 is CSAPGGDVFYGYTF. CDR3 nucleotides: TGCAGTGCTCCAGGCGGAGATGTTTTCTATGGCTACACCTTC.

This clonotype has just one count. The genes are TRBV15 and TRBJ2-7; D is uncertain. The germline V gene encodes CDR1 LNHNV and CDR2 YYDKDF (reference sequence). The V end lost 5 bases, the J end lost 9 bases, and 17 bases lay between the germline ends. CDR3 length: 13 amino acids. The CDR3 here is CATSLPHWNGQYF. In DNA form, the CDR3 reads TGTGCCACCAGCCTCCCCCACTGGAATGGGCAGTACTTC. The variable domain in full, completed from reference TRBV15 and TRBJ2-7, reads DAMVIQNPRYQVTQFGKPVTLSCSQTLNHNVMYWYQQKSSQAPKLLFHYYDKDFNNEADTPDNFQSRRPNTSFCFLDIRSPGLGDTAMYLCATSLPHWNGQYFGPGTRLTVT.

This chain connects TRBV6-5 to TRBJ2-4; 7 nucleotides align to TRBD1. V lost 0 bases to trimming and J lost 13 bases; unmatched junction nucleotides: 9. Per the germline V gene, CDR1 is MNHEY and CDR2 is SVGAGI. The CDR3 totals 14 residues. The CDR3 is CASSYSGQRRSQYF. CDR3 nucleotides: TGTGCCAGCAGTTACTCGGGACAGAGGCGATCCCAGTACTTC.

As concerns this clonotype: It may be a read error: a sequence one base away is much more abundant. This chain links TRBV6-2 or TRBV6-3 with TRBJ2-5, with TRBD2 matching over 14 bases. The ends lost 10 bases at V and 13 bases at J; junction bases unmatched: 14. Germline V gene lookup returns CDR1 MNHEY and CDR2 SVGEGT. CDR3 length: 14 amino acids. CDR3 loop: CAITRLAGGPQPYF. DNA of the CDR3: TGTGCCATCACGAGACTAGCGGGGGGGCCACAACCGTACTTC.

To note about this clonotype: Its ends do not fully match the called genes, so a read error is possible. The V call is TRBV5-5, the J call TRBJ2-1; D might be TRBD1 (6 bases). Germline V gene data show CDR1 as SGHKS and CDR2 as YYEKEE (reference sequence). The CDR3 runs to 11 residues. The DNA of the CDR3 is TGTGCCAGCAGCTGGGACAAGGAGCAGTTCTTC. Amino acids: CASSWDKEQFF.

Ten or more counts support this clonotype. The J gene is TRBJ1-5, the V gene TRBV29-1; maybe TRBD1 (5 bases). The V gene's germline CDR1 is SQVTM and CDR2 ANQGSEA. Trimming stripped 6 bases from V and 0 bases from J, with 12 bases between. The CDR3 has 14 amino acids. CDR3: CSVRDGYSNQPQHF. In nucleotides, the CDR3 is TGCAGCGTGAGGGACGGATATAGCAATCAGCCCCAGCATTTT.

As to this clonotype: A much more abundant neighbour one base away suggests this may be a read error. This chain links TRBV11-2 with TRBJ2-3; TRBD2 matches 7 bases. Germline-derived CDR1 and CDR2 are SGHAT and FQNNGV. The CDR3 covers 17 residues. The CDR3 nucleotides read TGTGCCAGCAGCTTAGAACCAAGCGGGGATGCCACAGGTACGCAGTATTTT. Translating it yields CASSLEPSGDATGTQYF.

There are a few counts of this clonotype. This chain connects TRBV20-1 to TRBJ2-7, with 7 bases fitting TRBD1. Germline trimming cut 5 bases from V and 2 bases from J; bases unmatched to any gene: 12. The CDR3 loop spans 15 amino acids. The germline gives CDR1 DFQATT, CDR2 SNEGSKA (reference sequence). The CDR3 DNA reads TGCAGTGCTGAAACGGGACAGCTTTCAGCCTACGAGCAGTACTTC. Amino acid sequence: CSAETGQLSAYEQYF.